These 6 T cell receptor beta chains originate from one sample sequenced in a study of blood T cell repertoires in COVID-19. Clones were sequenced by immunoSEQ multiplex PCR, and TCRdb holds only the in-frame ones, with some missing. The sample carries almost 50,000 clones, 65% to 85% recorded once. Specimen: peripheral blood. These receptors all come from a man aged 50 or older with acute or convalescent COVID-19.

A remark on this clone: Other DNA sequences in the same sample also yield this CDR3. The chain employs TRBV27 and TRBJ2-1; the D gene is possibly TRBD2 (5 bases). Germline V gene lookup returns CDR1 MNHEY and CDR2 SMNVEV (reference sequence). V lost 4 bases to trimming and J lost 8 bases, with 9 bases between them. The CDR3 extends over 12 amino acids. The CDR3 loop reads CASSSGGHEQFF. The CDR3 DNA sequence: TGTGCCAGCAGTTCCGGCGGGCATGAGCAGTTCTTC.

V usage is TRBV25-1 and J usage is TRBJ2-1; 14 bases fit TRBD2. V lost 2 bases to trimming and J lost 6 bases; unmatched junction nucleotides: 3. Germline V gene sequence: CDR1 MGHDK, CDR2 SYGVNS. The CDR3 sequence is 16 residues long. CDR3 in amino acids: CASSELTSGGANEQFF. DNA for the CDR3: TGTGCCAGCAGTGAACTGACTAGCGGGGGGGCCAATGAGCAGTTCTTC.

The chain recombines TRBV11-2 with TRBJ1-2, with 7 bases matching TRBD1. Per germline, CDR1 SGHAT and CDR2 FQNNGV. The CDR3 contains 13 residues. V shed 5 bases and J 5 bases; nucleotides not matched to a gene: 5. CDR3 in DNA: TGTGCCAGCAGCCAGGGACAGCCTTATGGCTACACCTTC. It is translated as CASSQGQPYGYTF.

The chain recombines TRBV3-1 (or the pseudogene TRBV3-2) with TRBJ1-2, with D unclear. From germline, CDR1 is LGHDT and CDR2 YNNKEL (reference sequence). The CDR3 has 14 amino acids. The V end was cut by 1 base, the J end by 6 bases, with 12 bases between. CDR3 sequence (DNA): TGTGCCAGCAGCCAAGTTGCGGATCCTCATGGCTACACCTTC. This translates into CASSQVADPHGYTF.

V usage is TRBV2 and J usage is TRBJ2-1; 8 bases fit TRBD2. The CDR3 has 14 residues. The junction had 12 bases not matched to a gene; V was cut back by 7 bases and J by 10 bases. Germline V gene data show CDR1 as SNHLY and CDR2 as FYNNEI. The CDR3 DNA sequence: TGTGCCAGCAAGGGCGGGAGGCCCCAGGGGGAGCAGTTCTTC. Translation: CASKGGRPQGEQFF.

The rearrangement links TRBV3-1 (or the pseudogene TRBV3-2) to TRBJ2-5; D is unresolved. V was pared by 4 bases and J by 7 bases, with 13 bases between. The CDR3 consists of 13 residues. Per germline, CDR1 LGHDT and CDR2 YNNKEL (reference sequence). CDR3 residues: CASSPAAKVTQYF. The CDR3, as DNA: TGTGCCAGCAGCCCCGCAGCGAAGGTGACCCAGTACTTC.